The clone carrying this T cell receptor (beta chain) has a single count. Original analysis: Counts of nucleated cells, estimated from reference gene primer amplification, were obtained. Libraries were prepared by immunoSEQ multiplex PCR; TCRdb keeps only in-frame clonotypes and omits some of them. Clone size and V and J calls were adopted from that table, with D and trimming inferred from the DNA. The repertoire holds more than 50,000 clones, with about 78% as singletons. These data belong to a study of blood T cell repertoires in COVID-19. About the research overall: COVID-19 samples, acute and convalescent, were from the United States, Italy and Spain. Sources were T cells, B-cell-depleted T cells, or PBMCs; the material itself was cDNA or gDNA.

The V end was cut by 3 bases, the J end by 9 bases, with 14 bases between. Per germline, CDR1 MNHNS and CDR2 SASEGT. The CDR3 totals 13 residues. Sequenced sample: peripheral blood. This chain links TRBV6-1 with TRBJ2-5; D possibly corresponds to TRBD1 (5 bases). This clonotype originated in a woman of 80 years or more with acute or convalescent COVID-19. The CDR3 loop reads CASSEGQVLSQYF. As DNA, the CDR3 is TGTGCCAGCAGTGAGGGGCAGGTCTTGTCCCAGTACTTC.